This T cell receptor (beta chain) was retrieved from a study of blood T cell repertoires in COVID-19. Data came from immunoSEQ multiplex PCR; TCRdb stores just in-frame clones and leaves some out. The sample has about 220,000 clones; roughly four fifths are singletons. The J segment lost 7 bases and the V segment lost 5 bases, leaving 11 bases of the junction unmatched. This CDR3 has 15 amino acids. CDR1 is LNHDA and CDR2 is SQIVND in the germline V gene (reference sequence). Sequenced material: PBMCs or T cells enriched from blood (not recorded which). The clonotype comes from a woman aged 55-70 years who had recovered from COVID-19. This chain links TRBV19 with TRBJ1-2, with 9 positions matching TRBD1. The CDR3 loop reads CASSSSLQGAFGYTF. The DNA of the CDR3 is TGTGCCAGTAGTTCTTCTCTACAGGGGGCTTTTGGCTACACCTTC.